This TCR beta chain was documented in a study of Graves' ophthalmopathy and Graves' hyperthyroidism. The wider study: Blood was drawn at initial diagnosis, before any treatment.

Notes on the study in general: From stable hyperthyroidism, ophthalmopathy was separated by a 13-signature model with 87.88% sensitivity and less than 83% specificity.

This CDR3 region has 13 residues. Trimming stripped 2 bases from V and 6 bases from J, with 11 bases between. Germline CDR1 reads DFQATT; CDR2 reads SNEGSKA (reference sequence). The authors amplified TCR beta CDR3 regions, and they did so from RNA transcripts for repertoire sequencing. Second-round multiplex PCR came after a first-round RT-PCR that employed HTBI primers. A single record per CDR3 protein comes from TCRdb applying MiXCR to the multiplex PCR reads. The table lists almost 750,000 distinct CDR3 sequences, 40% of them singletons. Of note for this clonotype: Its antigen is still unknown.

Sequencing used peripheral blood. V usage is TRBV20-1 and J usage is TRBJ1-5; D is perhaps TRBD1 (5 bases). This TCR was recovered from an adult man with Graves' ophthalmopathy. This chain's CDR3 is CSARPQGSQPQHF. For the CDR3, the DNA is TGCAGTGCTAGACCTCAGGGCAGTCAGCCCCAGCATTTT.